The clone carrying this T cell receptor beta chain was detected a few times. This specimen belongs to a study of blood T cell repertoires in COVID-19. Using immunoSEQ multiplex PCR, the repertoire was profiled, and TCRdb retains in-frame clones only, with some absent. The table lists about 430,000 clones, over 75% of them singletons. The V and J ends lost 5 bases and 0 bases, in that order; junction bases with no gene match: 5. This CDR3 contains 17 residues. The germline V gene encodes CDR1 SGHAT and CDR2 FQNNGV. The sequence came from a man aged 25 to 45 who had recovered from COVID-19. This rearrangement joins TRBV11-2 to TRBJ2-3, with TRBD2 matching 13 bases. Sequencing was done on a sample of PBMCs or T cells enriched from blood (not recorded which). CDR3 nucleotides: TGTGCCAGCAGCCCAGGACTAGCGGGGGCAAGCACAGATACGCAGTATTTT. As protein: CASSPGLAGASTDTQYF. The full variable domain, in which reference TRBV11-2 and TRBJ2-3 provide the parts outside the CDR3, is EAGVAQSPRYKIIEKRQSVAFWCNPISGHATLYWYQQILGQGPKLLIQFQNNGVVDDSQLPKDRFSAERLKGVDSTLKIQPAKLEDSAVYLCASSPGLAGASTDTQYFGPGTRLTVL.